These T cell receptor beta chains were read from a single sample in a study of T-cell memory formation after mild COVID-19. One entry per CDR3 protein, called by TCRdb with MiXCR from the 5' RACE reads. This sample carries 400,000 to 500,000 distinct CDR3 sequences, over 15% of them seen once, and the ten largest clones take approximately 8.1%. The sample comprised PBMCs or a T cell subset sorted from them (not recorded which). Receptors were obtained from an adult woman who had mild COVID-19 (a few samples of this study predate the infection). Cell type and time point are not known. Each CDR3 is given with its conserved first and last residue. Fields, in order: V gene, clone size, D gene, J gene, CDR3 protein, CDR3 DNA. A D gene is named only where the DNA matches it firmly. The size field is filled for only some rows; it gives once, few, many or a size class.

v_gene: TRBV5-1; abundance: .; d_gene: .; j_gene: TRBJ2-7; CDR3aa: CASSFIPGVFEQYF; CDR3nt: TGCGCCAGCAGCTTTATCCCGGGGGTCTTCGAGCAGTACTTC
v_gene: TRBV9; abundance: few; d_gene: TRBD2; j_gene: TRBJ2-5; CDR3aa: CASSVYGLAGDQETQYF; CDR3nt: TGTGCCAGCAGCGTATACGGACTAGCGGGTGATCAAGAGACCCAGTACTTC
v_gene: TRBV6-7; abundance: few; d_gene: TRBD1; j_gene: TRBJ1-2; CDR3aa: CASSTDRRGSYGYTF; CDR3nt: TGTGCCAGCAGTACGGACAGGAGGGGTTCCTATGGCTACACCTTC
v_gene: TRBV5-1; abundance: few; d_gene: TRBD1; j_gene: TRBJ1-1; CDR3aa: CASSPGDRETEAFF; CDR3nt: TGCGCCAGCAGCCCTGGGGACAGGGAGACTGAAGCTTTCTTT
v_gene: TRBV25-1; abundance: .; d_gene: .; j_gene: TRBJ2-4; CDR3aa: CASSEFGTSANIQYF; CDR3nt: TGTGCCAGCAGTGAATTTGGGACATCAGCGAACATTCAGTACTTC
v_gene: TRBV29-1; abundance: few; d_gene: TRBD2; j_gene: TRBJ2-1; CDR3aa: CSSLGGSSYNEQFF; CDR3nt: TGCAGCAGTCTTGGCGGGAGCTCCTACAATGAGCAGTTCTTC
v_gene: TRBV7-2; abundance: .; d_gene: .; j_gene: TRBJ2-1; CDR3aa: CASSLVSGYNEQFF; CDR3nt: TGTGCCAGCAGCTTAGTATCTGGATACAATGAGCAGTTCTTC
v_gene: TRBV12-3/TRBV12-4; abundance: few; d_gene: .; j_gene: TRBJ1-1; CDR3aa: CASSRNRGALTEAFF; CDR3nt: TGTGCCAGCAGTCGGAATCGGGGGGCGCTTACTGAAGCTTTCTTT
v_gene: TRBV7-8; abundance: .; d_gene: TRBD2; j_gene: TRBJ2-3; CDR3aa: CASSPLAGVEDTQYF; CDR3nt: TGTGCCAGCAGTCCTTTAGCGGGAGTGGAAGATACGCAGTATTTT
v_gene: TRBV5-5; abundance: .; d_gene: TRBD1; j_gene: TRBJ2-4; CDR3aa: CASSDRTGKNIQYF; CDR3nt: TGTGCCAGCAGCGACCGGACAGGGAAAAACATTCAGTACTTC
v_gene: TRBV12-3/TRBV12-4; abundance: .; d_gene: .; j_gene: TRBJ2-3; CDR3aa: CASSPRRGAGDTQYF; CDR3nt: TGTGCCAGCAGTCCCCGGAGGGGGGCAGGAGATACGCAGTATTTT
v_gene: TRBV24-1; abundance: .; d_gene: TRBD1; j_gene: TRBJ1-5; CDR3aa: CATSESRDREHQPQHF; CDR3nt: TGTGCCACCAGTGAGAGCCGGGACAGGGAGCATCAGCCCCAGCATTTT
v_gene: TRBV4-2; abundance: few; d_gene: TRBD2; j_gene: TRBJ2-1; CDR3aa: CASSQSGSNNEQFF; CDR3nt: TGTGCCAGCAGCCAGAGCGGGAGCAACAATGAGCAGTTCTTC
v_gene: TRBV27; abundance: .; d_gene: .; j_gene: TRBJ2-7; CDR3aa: CASSLSRRGVTYEQYF; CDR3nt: TGTGCCAGCAGTTTATCCCGGCGGGGAGTGACCTACGAGCAGTACTTC
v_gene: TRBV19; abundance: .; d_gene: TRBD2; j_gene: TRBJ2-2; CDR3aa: CASSILLAGGPAGELFF; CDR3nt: TGTGCCAGTAGTATTTTGTTGGCGGGGGGGCCCGCCGGGGAGCTGTTTTTT
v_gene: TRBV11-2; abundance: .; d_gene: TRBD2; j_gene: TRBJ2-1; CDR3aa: CASSLDEWREGLSFF; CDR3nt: TGTGCCAGCAGCTTAGATGAATGGCGGGAGGGCCTATCGTTCTTC
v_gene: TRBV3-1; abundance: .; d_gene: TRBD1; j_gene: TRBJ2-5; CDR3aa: CASGQGMGTQYF; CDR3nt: TGTGCCAGCGGACAGGGTATGGGGACCCAGTACTTC
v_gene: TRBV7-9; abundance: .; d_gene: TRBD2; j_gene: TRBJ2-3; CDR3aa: CASSSSGRSDTQYF; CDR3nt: TGTGCCAGCAGCTCTAGCGGGAGGTCAGATACGCAGTATTTT
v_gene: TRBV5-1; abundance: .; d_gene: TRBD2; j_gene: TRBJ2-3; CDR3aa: CASSSPGLAGLTDTQYF; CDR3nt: TGCGCCAGCAGCTCCCCGGGACTAGCGGGCCTCACAGATACGCAGTATTTT